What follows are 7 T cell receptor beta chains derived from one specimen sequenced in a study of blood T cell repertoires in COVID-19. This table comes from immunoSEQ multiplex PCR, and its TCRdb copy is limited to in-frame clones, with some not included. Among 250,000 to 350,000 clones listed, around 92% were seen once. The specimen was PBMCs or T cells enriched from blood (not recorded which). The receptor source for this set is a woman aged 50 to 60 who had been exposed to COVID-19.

CDR3 in DNA: TGCGCCAGCAGCTTTAAGGGGTCAGGCACAGATACGCAGTATTTT. Translated: CASSFKGSGTDTQYF. The chain links TRBV5-1 to TRBJ2-3; D possibly corresponds to TRBD1 (5 bases). CDR3 size: 15 residues. Trimming took off 2 bases at V and 1 base at J, with 11 bases between the two ends. Germline-derived CDR1 and CDR2 are SGHRS and YFSETQ.

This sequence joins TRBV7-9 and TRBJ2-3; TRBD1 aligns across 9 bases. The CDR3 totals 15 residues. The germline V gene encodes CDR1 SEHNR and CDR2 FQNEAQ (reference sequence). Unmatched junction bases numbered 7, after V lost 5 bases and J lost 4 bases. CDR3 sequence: CASSSNRGRADTQYF. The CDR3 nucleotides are TGTGCCAGCAGCAGTAACAGGGGGCGCGCAGATACGCAGTATTTT. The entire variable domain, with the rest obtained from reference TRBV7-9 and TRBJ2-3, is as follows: DTGVSQNPRHKITKRGQNVTFRCDPISEHNRLYWYRQTLGQGPEFLTYFQNEAQLEKSRLLSDRFSAERPKGSFSTLEIQRTEQGDSAMYLCASSSNRGRADTQYFGPGTRLTVL.

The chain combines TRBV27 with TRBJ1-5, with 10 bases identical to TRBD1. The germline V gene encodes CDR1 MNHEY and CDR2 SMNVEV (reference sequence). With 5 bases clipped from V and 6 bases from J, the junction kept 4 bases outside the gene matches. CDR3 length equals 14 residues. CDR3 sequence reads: CASSTTGGFQPQHF. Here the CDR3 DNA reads TGTGCCAGCAGTACGACAGGGGGCTTTCAGCCCCAGCATTTT.

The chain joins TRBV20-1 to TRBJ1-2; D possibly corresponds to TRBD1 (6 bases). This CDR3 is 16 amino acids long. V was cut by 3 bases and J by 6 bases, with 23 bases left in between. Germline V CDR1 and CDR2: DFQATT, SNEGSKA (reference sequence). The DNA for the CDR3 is TGCAGTGCTAGTCACCCCCGCGGCGGGGGGCCCGATGGCTACACCTTC. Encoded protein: CSASHPRGGGPDGYTF.

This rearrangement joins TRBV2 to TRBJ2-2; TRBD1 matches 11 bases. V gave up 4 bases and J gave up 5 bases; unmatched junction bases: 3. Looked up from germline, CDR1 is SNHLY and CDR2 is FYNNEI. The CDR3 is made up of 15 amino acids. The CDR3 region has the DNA TGTGCCAGCAGTGTGGACAGGGGGCTTACCGGGGAGCTGTTTTTT. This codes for CASSVDRGLTGELFF.

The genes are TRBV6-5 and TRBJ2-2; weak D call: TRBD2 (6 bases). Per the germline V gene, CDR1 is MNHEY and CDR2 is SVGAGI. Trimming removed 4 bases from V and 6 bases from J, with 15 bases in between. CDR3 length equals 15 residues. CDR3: CASSSSGLPAGELFF. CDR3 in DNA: TGTGCCAGCAGTTCCTCGGGACTCCCGGCCGGGGAGCTGTTTTTT.

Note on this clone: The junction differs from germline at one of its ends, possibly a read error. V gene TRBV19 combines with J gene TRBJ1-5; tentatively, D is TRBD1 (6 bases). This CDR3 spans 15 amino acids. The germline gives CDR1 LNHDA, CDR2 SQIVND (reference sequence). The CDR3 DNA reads TGTGCCAGTAGTATCTCTGGAGGGGGGGATCAGCCCCAACATTTT. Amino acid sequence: CASSISGGGDQPQHF. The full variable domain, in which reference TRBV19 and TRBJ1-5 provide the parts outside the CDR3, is DGGITQSPKYLFRKEGQNVTLSCEQNLNHDAMYWYRQDPGQGLRLIYYSQIVNDFQKGDIAEGYSVSREKKESFPLTVTSAQKNPTAFYLCASSISGGGDQPQHFGDGTRLSIL.